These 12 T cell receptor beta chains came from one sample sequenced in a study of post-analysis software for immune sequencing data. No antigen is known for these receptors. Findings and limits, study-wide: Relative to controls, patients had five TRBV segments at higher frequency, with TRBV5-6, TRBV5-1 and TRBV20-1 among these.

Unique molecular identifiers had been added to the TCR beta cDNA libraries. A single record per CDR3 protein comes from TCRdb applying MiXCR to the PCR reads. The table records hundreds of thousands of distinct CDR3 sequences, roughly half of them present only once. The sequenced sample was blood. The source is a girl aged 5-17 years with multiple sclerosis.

In nucleotides, the CDR3 is TGTGCCAGCAGCCCTAGCGGGATGGTATTCTACGAGCAGTACTTC. Its protein is CASSPSGMVFYEQYF. This rearrangement joins TRBV5-5 to TRBJ2-7; 9 bases map to TRBD2. V was pared by 4 bases and J by 3 bases, with 8 bases of the junction left unmatched. The CDR3 spans 15 residues. Germline lookup yields CDR1 SGHKS and CDR2 YYEKEE (reference sequence). Based on the CDR3 plus reference TRBV5-5 and TRBJ2-7, the full variable domain is DAGVTQSPTHLIKTRGQQVTLRCSPISGHKSVSWYQQVLGQGPQFIFQYYEKEERGRGNFPDRFSARQFPNYSSELNVNALLLGDSALYLCASSPSGMVFYEQYFGPGTRLTVT.

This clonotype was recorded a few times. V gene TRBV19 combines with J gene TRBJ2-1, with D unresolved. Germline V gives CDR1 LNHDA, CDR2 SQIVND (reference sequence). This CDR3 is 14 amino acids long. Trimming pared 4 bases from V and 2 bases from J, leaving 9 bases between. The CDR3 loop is CASSKRPAYNEQFF. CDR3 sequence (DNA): TGTGCCAGTAGTAAGAGGCCCGCCTACAATGAGCAGTTCTTC.

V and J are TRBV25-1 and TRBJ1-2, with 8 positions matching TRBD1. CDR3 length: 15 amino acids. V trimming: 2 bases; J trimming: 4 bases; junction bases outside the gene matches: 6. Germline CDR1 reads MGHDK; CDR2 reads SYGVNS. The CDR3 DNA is TGTGCCAGCAGTGAACCAAGACAGGGGAGCTATGGCTACACCTTC. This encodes CASSEPRQGSYGYTF.

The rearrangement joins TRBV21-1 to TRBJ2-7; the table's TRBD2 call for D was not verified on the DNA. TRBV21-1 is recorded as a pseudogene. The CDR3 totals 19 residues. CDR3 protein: CASSKENPRRGRATYEQYF. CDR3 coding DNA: TGTGCCAGCAGCAAAGAGAACCCCCGTCGCGGGAGGGCCACCTACGAGCAGTACTTC.

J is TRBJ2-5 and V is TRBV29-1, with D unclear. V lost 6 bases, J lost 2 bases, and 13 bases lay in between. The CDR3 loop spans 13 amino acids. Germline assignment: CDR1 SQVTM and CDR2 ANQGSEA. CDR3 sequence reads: CSVAGRVQETQYF. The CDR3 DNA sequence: TGCAGCGTGGCCGGTAGGGTTCAAGAGACCCAGTACTTC.

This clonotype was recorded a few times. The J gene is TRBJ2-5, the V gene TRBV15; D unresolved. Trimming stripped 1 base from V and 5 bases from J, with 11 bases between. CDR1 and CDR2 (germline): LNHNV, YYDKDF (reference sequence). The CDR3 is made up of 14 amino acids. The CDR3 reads CATSRVGTSETQYF. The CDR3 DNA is TGTGCCACCAGCAGAGTGGGAACCTCCGAGACCCAGTACTTC.

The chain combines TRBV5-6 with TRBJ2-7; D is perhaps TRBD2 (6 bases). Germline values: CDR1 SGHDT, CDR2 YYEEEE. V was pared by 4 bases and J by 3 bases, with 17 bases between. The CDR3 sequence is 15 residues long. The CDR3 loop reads CASSVPTSEVYEQYF. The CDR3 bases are TGTGCCAGCAGCGTACCGACTAGTGAGGTCTACGAGCAGTACTTC.

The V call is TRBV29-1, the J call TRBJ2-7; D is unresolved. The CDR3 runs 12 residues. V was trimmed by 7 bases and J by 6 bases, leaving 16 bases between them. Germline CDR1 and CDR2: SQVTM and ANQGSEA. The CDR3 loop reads CSGRGPLGEQYF. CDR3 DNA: TGCAGCGGTCGCGGCCCTTTAGGCGAGCAGTACTTC.

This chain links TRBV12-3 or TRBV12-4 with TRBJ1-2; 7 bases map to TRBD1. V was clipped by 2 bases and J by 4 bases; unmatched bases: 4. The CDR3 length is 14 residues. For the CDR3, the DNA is TGTGCCAGCAGTTTAATGGGACAGTCCTATGGCTACACCTTC. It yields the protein CASSLMGQSYGYTF.

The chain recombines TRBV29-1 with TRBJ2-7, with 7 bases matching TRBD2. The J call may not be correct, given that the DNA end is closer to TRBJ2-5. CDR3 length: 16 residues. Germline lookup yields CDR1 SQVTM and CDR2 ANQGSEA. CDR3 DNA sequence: TGCAGCACCGTTAAGGCTAGCGGAGTCGGGGGTGAGACCCAGTACTTC. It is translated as CSTVKASGVGGETQYF.

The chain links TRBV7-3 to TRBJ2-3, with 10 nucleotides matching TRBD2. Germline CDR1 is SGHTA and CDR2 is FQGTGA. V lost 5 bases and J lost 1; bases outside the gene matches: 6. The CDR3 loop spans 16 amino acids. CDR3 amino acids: CASSQGGTSGTDTQYF. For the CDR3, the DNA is TGTGCCAGCAGCCAAGGAGGGACTAGCGGCACAGATACGCAGTATTTT.

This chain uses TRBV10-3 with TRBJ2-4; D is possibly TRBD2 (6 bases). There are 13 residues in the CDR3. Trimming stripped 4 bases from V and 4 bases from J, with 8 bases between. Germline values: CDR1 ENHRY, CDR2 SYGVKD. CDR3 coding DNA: TGTGCCATCAGTGTGGGAGGAAAAAACATTCAGTACTTC. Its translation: CAISVGGKNIQYF.